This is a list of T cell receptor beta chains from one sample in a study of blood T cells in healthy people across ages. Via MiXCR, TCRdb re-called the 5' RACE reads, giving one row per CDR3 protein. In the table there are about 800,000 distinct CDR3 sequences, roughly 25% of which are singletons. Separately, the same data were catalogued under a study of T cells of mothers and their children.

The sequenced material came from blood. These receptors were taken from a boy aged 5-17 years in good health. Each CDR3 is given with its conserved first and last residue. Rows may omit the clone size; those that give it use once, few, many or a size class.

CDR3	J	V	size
CAISESGQAGGNSPLHF	TRBJ1-6	TRBV10-3	few
CASSQERGNKETQYF	TRBJ2-5	TRBV4-3	.
CASSQTDRIEETQYF	TRBJ2-5	TRBV4-2	many
CASSQERAGGETQYF	.	TRBV4-1	few
CASSYSAGAGSAYF	TRBJ2-4	TRBV6-6	few
CSARDTGSLPGSREQYF	.	TRBV20-1	few
CASSQVSAGGHDEQYF	TRBJ2-7	TRBV3-1	.
CSAISGSGGELFF	TRBJ2-2	TRBV29-1	.
CSVWDRENAGELFF	TRBJ2-2	TRBV29-1	.
CAIMDYNEQFF	.	TRBV10-3	.
CASSLRRGRTQETQYF	TRBJ2-5	TRBV12-3/TRBV12-4	.
CASSREGLARETQYF	TRBJ2-5	TRBV7-2	few
CASFGGTGPNYGYTF	TRBJ1-2	TRBV11-2	.
CASSQKGQVNEQFF	TRBJ2-1	TRBV4-2	.
CASSARQAAWGYTF	TRBJ1-2	TRBV7-9	few
CASSVATGQGSIGANVLTF	TRBJ2-6	TRBV9	few
CSVEVLDSYNEQFF	TRBJ2-1	TRBV29-1	.
CVSSQGSGPEETQYF	TRBJ2-5	TRBV7-9	.
CASSPGRQDWDTQYF	TRBJ2-3	TRBV4-3	few
CASSQDLGQATGELFF	TRBJ2-2	TRBV4-3	.
CASSLRGRGMETQYF	TRBJ2-5	TRBV7-2	.
CASSPGLLSEQYF	.	TRBV27	few
CAGSLGGTSGVEQFF	.	TRBV7-2	.
CASSHQIPGNTGELFF	TRBJ2-2	TRBV11-2	.
CATSDAGWREVYNEQFF	TRBJ2-1	TRBV24-1	.
CASSQDLRGLAYF	TRBJ2-1	TRBV4-3	few
CASSQGEDSYEQYF	TRBJ2-7	TRBV4-1	.
CASSYGTDNQPQHF	TRBJ1-5	TRBV6-6	.
CASSSQQANYGYTF	TRBJ1-2	TRBV9	few
CASSQDRWTSGSGKNIQYF	TRBJ2-4	TRBV4-3	many
CASSPTGRYGYTF	TRBJ1-2	TRBV6-4	few